The rows below give T cell receptor beta chains drawn from one sample of a study of beta chain features in type 1 diabetes. Some clones are missing from TCRdb's copy, which holds only in-frame ones; the method was immunoSEQ multiplex PCR. The sample includes 600,000 to 650,000 clones, about a sixth of them seen just once. The sample was naive CD4+ T cells from blood. The receptors were sampled from a man younger than 35 in good health. CDR3s include the opening cysteine and the closing phenylalanine or tryptophan. The D gene is left open where the match is weak. Clone size is stated in some rows and not others, as once, few, many or a class when expanded.

clone_size	v_call	cdr3_length	j_call	d_call	cdr3_aa	cdr3_nt
few	TRBV6-1	13	TRBJ1-2	NA	CASSEGRYYGYTF	TGTGCCAGCAGTGAGGGACGCTACTATGGCTACACCTTC
few	TRBV2	12	TRBJ2-5	NA	CASRPGLTTQYF	TGTGCCAGCCGACCAGGGTTGACGACCCAGTACTTC
few	TRBV25-1	14	TRBJ1-6	NA	CASSSGPDGSPLHF	TGTGCCAGCAGTTCCGGGCCAGATGGTTCACCCCTCCACTTT
NA	TRBV27	12	TRBJ2-7	NA	CASKTVGYEQYF	TGTGCCAGCAAGACAGTGGGGTACGAGCAGTACTTC
few	TRBV20-1	11	TRBJ1-1	NA	CSRKRNTEAFF	TGCAGCCGTAAGAGGAACACTGAAGCTTTCTTT
NA	TRBV9	17	TRBJ2-7	TRBD2	CASSGPQGLAASYEQYF	TGTGCCAGCAGCGGACCTCAGGGACTAGCGGCCTCCTACGAGCAGTACTTC
few	TRBV29-1	14	TRBJ1-4	TRBD1	CSVDSQGAGEKLFF	TGCAGCGTCGATTCTCAGGGGGCAGGAGAAAAACTGTTTTTT
NA	TRBV15	12	TRBJ2-7	NA	CATSRGANEQYF	TGTGCCACCAGCAGAGGGGCAAACGAGCAGTACTTC
NA	TRBV19	14	TRBJ2-7	NA	CASSSSGRVVEQYF	TGTGCCAGTAGTAGTTCTGGACGCGTTGTCGAGCAGTACTTC
NA	TRBV5-1	11	TRBJ2-5	NA	CASSLQETQYF	TGCGCCAGCAGCTTACAAGAGACCCAGTACTTC
few	TRBV18	15	TRBJ1-2	NA	CASSPGALGNYGYTF	TGTGCCAGCTCACCTGGGGCCCTCGGTAACTATGGCTACACCTTC
few	TRBV7-9	14	TRBJ2-3	NA	CASSQTQGTDTQYF	TGTGCCAGCAGCCAAACGCAGGGTACAGATACGCAGTATTTT
NA	TRBV7-8	14	TRBJ1-4	NA	CASRGAATNEKLFF	TGTGCCAGCAGGGGGGCCGCAACTAATGAAAAACTGTTTTTT
NA	TRBV7-3	16	TRBJ2-2	NA	CASSPARPGDTGELFF	TGTGCCAGCAGCCCCGCGAGGCCAGGGGACACCGGGGAGCTGTTTTTT
few	TRBV7-3	13	TRBJ2-7	TRBD1	CASSPRRGLEQYF	TGTGCCAGCAGCCCTCGCAGGGGGCTTGAGCAGTACTTC
few	TRBV9	16	TRBJ2-7	TRBD2	CASSVGLAGASYEQYF	TGTGCCAGCAGCGTAGGTCTAGCGGGTGCTTCCTACGAGCAGTACTTC
few	TRBV7-2	12	TRBJ2-7	NA	CASSFYPGEQYF	TGTGCCAGCAGTTTTTACCCGGGAGAGCAGTACTTC
NA	TRBV30	17	TRBJ1-5	TRBD1	CAWSVRIGGRSNQPQHF	TGTGCCTGGAGTGTACGAATAGGGGGCCGAAGCAATCAGCCCCAGCATTTT
NA	TRBV28	12	TRBJ1-2	NA	CASSSPRYGYTF	TGTGCCAGCAGTTCACCTCGATATGGCTACACCTTC
few	TRBV7-2	17	TRBJ2-7	NA	CASSSYLPGAVSYEQYF	TGTGCCAGCAGCTCGTACCTTCCGGGGGCGGTCTCCTACGAGCAGTACTTC
few	TRBV7-9	13	TRBJ2-1	TRBD1	CASSPLGQGALFF	TGTGCCAGCAGCCCTCTCGGACAGGGGGCCCTGTTCTTC
NA	TRBV9	14	TRBJ2-5	NA	CASSRVGSQETQYF	TGTGCCAGCAGCCGGGTGGGGTCTCAAGAGACCCAGTACTTC
few	TRBV29-1	12	TRBJ2-7	NA	CSVGARGSEQYF	TGCAGCGTTGGTGCCAGGGGCAGCGAGCAGTACTTC
NA	TRBV25-1	16	TRBJ2-1	TRBD2	CASSELGLAGANEQFF	TGTGCCAGCAGTGAACTCGGACTAGCGGGAGCCAATGAGCAGTTCTTC
NA	TRBV7-9	14	TRBJ2-7	TRBD1	CASSFGQGRYEQYF	TGTGCCAGCAGCTTCGGACAGGGGCGGTACGAGCAGTACTTC
few	TRBV28	15	TRBJ2-7	NA	CASITAGPSSYEQYF	TGTGCCAGCATCACGGCGGGGCCCAGCTCCTACGAGCAGTACTTC
NA	TRBV7-2	15	TRBJ2-1	NA	CASSLTQGSYNEQFF	TGTGCCAGCAGCTTAACGCAGGGATCCTACAATGAGCAGTTCTTC
few	TRBV28	12	TRBJ2-3	NA	CASSLRTDTQYF	TGTGCCAGCAGTTTGAGAACAGATACGCAGTATTTT